What follows describes a single TCR beta chain. The data stem from a study of cytomegalovirus exposure and HLA in healthy donors. The PCR had 60 Vbeta and 13 Jbeta primers. Data came from immunoSEQ multiplex PCR; TCRdb stores just in-frame clones and leaves some out. Here the sample spans some 120,000 clones, approximately 79% being singletons. Germline lookup yields CDR1 MDHEN and CDR2 SYDVKM. V trimming: 4 bases; J trimming: 6 bases; junction bases outside the gene matches: 9. The CDR3 spans 14 residues. The sequence was collected from a man aged 25-45 years in good health and CMV-seronegative. The sequenced sample was PBMCs. V and J are TRBV28 and TRBJ2-7; 7 bases are a match to TRBD1. CDR3 residues: CASSSPGQKSEQYF. As DNA, the CDR3 is TGTGCCAGCAGTTCACCGGGACAGAAGTCCGAGCAGTACTTC.